A single sample gave rise to the 26 T cell receptor beta chains below, sequenced in a study of post-analysis software for immune sequencing data. Notes on the study in general: Patients had higher frequencies than controls of roughly five TRBV segments, including TRBV5-6, TRBV5-1 and TRBV20-1.

No antigen has been identified for these receptors. Libraries were made from TCR beta cDNA, and they carried unique molecular identifiers. TCRdb re-called the PCR reads through MiXCR, storing one row per CDR3 protein. The sample comprises approximately 570,000 distinct CDR3 sequences, 44% of which are singletons, and about 1.5% rests with the top ten. The sample taken for sequencing was blood. Every receptor here comes from a girl aged 5-17 years with multiple sclerosis.

A note on this clonotype: A junction boundary mismatches the germline segment, possibly from a read error. V is TRBV7-6 and J is TRBJ2-1; TRBD2 aligns across 7 bases. Germline V gene data show CDR1 as SGHVS and CDR2 as FNYEAQ. CDR3 length: 14 residues. CDR3: CASSLAGWDDEQFF. DNA of the CDR3: TGTGCTAGCAGCTTAGCGGGCTGGGACGATGAGCAGTTCTTC.

The gene calls are TRBV12-3 or TRBV12-4 and TRBJ2-7, with TRBD1 identical over 11 bases. V lost 5 bases and J lost 2; bases outside the gene matches: 17. The CDR3 sequence is 19 residues long. This CDR3 reads CASSLATGTGGTRAYEQYF. For the CDR3, the DNA is TGTGCCAGCAGTCTGGCTACCGGGACAGGGGGGACTCGGGCCTACGAGCAGTACTTC.

This clonotype was seen a few times. This rearrangement joins TRBV6-5 to TRBJ2-3, with D uncertain. V was pared by 6 bases and J by 0 bases, with 4 bases between. Germline CDR1 MNHEY, CDR2 SVGAGI. This CDR3 has 12 residues. The CDR3 region has the DNA TGTGCCAGCAGGAGTAGCACAGATACGCAGTATTTT. This sequence encodes CASRSSTDTQYF.

This clonotype has only one observation. The chain employs TRBV24-1 and TRBJ2-2; TRBD2 agrees at 10 bases. This CDR3 is 18 amino acids long. Germline assignment: CDR1 KGHDR and CDR2 SFDVKD. The junction had 7 bases not matched to a gene; V was cut back by 1 base and J by 3 bases. CDR3: CATSDLVTSGIYTGELFF. For the CDR3, the DNA is TGTGCCACCAGTGATTTAGTCACTAGCGGGATTTACACCGGGGAGCTGTTTTTT.

The chain joins TRBV11-2 to TRBJ2-1; 7 bases fit TRBD1. The germline gives CDR1 SGHAT, CDR2 FQNNGV. With V trimmed by 5 bases and J by 5 bases, 21 bases remained unmatched. The CDR3 totals 19 residues. The CDR3 coding sequence is TGTGCCAGCAGCGATTACTCCTGGGACAGAAAATTAAATGACAATGAGCAGTTCTTC. Translation: CASSDYSWDRKLNDNEQFF.

The J gene is TRBJ2-3, the V gene TRBV12-3 or TRBV12-4; 9 nucleotides agree with TRBD2. The V gene end was trimmed by 7 bases and the J gene end by 1 base; junction bases not matched to a gene: 0. The CDR3 covers 13 residues. CDR3 sequence (DNA): TGTGCCAGCATAGCGGGAGGCACAGATACGCAGTATTTT. This sequence encodes CASIAGGTDTQYF.

The chain recombines TRBV30 with TRBJ2-1, with a possible D match to TRBD2 (5 bases). Trimming took 2 bases from V and 8 from J, leaving 13 bases between them. This CDR3 is built from 13 residues. CDR1 GTSNPN and CDR2 SVGIG come from the germline V gene (reference sequence). CDR3 sequence (DNA): TGTGCCTGGAGTCTCGGTAGCGCCGATGAGCAGTTCTTC. It translates to CAWSLGSADEQFF.

The chain carries TRBV5-6 and TRBJ2-4; perhaps TRBD1 as D (6 bases). CDR1 is SGHDT and CDR2 is YYEEEE in the germline V gene. V lost 4 bases to trimming and J lost 0 bases, with 14 bases between them. CDR3 length equals 16 residues. CDR3 coding DNA: TGTGCCAGCAGCGCCGGACAGATACTAGCCAAAAACATTCAGTACTTC. This gives the protein CASSAGQILAKNIQYF. The entire variable domain, with the rest obtained from reference TRBV5-6 and TRBJ2-4, is as follows: DAGVTQSPTHLIKTRGQQVTLRCSPKSGHDTVSWYQQALGQGPQFIFQYYEEEERQRGNFPDRFSGHQFPNYSSELNVNALLLGDSALYLCASSAGQILAKNIQYFGAGTRLSVL.

This chain joins TRBV25-1 and TRBJ2-5; perhaps TRBD2 as D (6 bases). This CDR3 is built from 14 residues. Trimming removed 4 bases from V and 4 bases from J, with 13 bases in between. Germline CDR1 and CDR2: MGHDK and SYGVNS. CDR3 sequence (DNA): TGTGCCAGCAGTGTTCCGGGAGCGTTAGAGACCCAGTACTTC. This sequence encodes CASSVPGALETQYF.

This clonotype has a handful of counts. The chain couples TRBV10-3 to TRBJ2-5; 10 positions match TRBD2. The V gene end was trimmed by 8 bases and the J gene end by 11 bases; junction bases not matched to a gene: 14. This CDR3 has 14 amino acids. Germline V CDR1 and CDR2: ENHRY, SYGVKD. The CDR3 region has the DNA TGTGCCATCTCACCGACTAGCGGGCTGGGGGAGCAGTACTTC. It translates to CAISPTSGLGEQYF.

The chain has TRBV3-1 and TRBJ2-5; possible D gene TRBD2, 5 bases. The CDR3 is 11 residues long. V was cut by 3 bases and J by 11 bases, with 10 bases left in between. Germline CDR1 reads LGHDT; CDR2 reads YNNKEL (reference sequence). The CDR3 DNA sequence: TGTGCCAGCAGCCATCCTAGGGAGCAGTACTTC. Amino acids: CASSHPREQYF.

This chain's CDR3 is CASSFSLGDVTQHF. The CDR3 coding sequence is TGTGCCAGCAGCTTTAGCCTAGGGGACGTGACCCAGCATTTT. The chain is built from TRBV7-2 and TRBJ1-5, with D possibly matching TRBD1 (5 bases). Germline V gene sequence: CDR1 SGHTA, CDR2 FQGNSA. Trimming left V 3 bases short and J 11 bases short, with 17 bases between. This CDR3 has 14 amino acids.

The chain uses TRBV7-2 and TRBJ1-4; 8 bases are a match to TRBD1. Germline V gene sequence: CDR1 SGHTA, CDR2 FQGNSA. CDR3 size: 13 residues. J lost 8 bases, V lost 5 bases, and 4 bases had no gene match. CDR3 coding DNA: TGTGCCAGCAGCCAGGGGGCTCTGGAAAAACTGTTTTTT. Protein: CASSQGALEKLFF.

This chain connects TRBV29-1 to TRBJ2-1, with a weak D call TRBD2 (6 bases). Germline assignment: CDR1 SQVTM and CDR2 ANQGSEA. CDR3 size: 15 residues. Deletions cut 4 bases from V and 4 bases from J, with 17 bases between. This CDR3 is CSVGRLDQRYNEQFF. The CDR3 DNA follows: TGCAGCGTTGGACGACTAGACCAAAGGTACAATGAGCAGTTCTTC.

This chain uses TRBV29-1 with TRBJ1-4; 9 positions match TRBD1. Germline CDR1 reads SQVTM; CDR2 reads ANQGSEA. The V segment lost 6 bases and the J segment 8 bases; nucleotides outside the gene matches: 10. The CDR3 sequence is 14 residues long. CDR3 sequence: CSVQWDRVGEKLFF. In nucleotides, the CDR3 is TGCAGCGTCCAGTGGGACAGGGTTGGCGAAAAACTGTTTTTT.

V gene TRBV5-1 combines with J gene TRBJ2-3; D may match TRBD1 or TRBD2 (5 bases each). The CDR3 totals 18 residues. The germline gives CDR1 SGHRS, CDR2 YFSETQ. Trimming took off 3 bases at V and 2 bases at J, with 22 bases between the two ends. CDR3 region: CASSSGHQGGHNTDTQYF. The CDR3 DNA is TGCGCCAGCAGCTCCGGACATCAAGGAGGCCACAACACAGATACGCAGTATTTT.

This clonotype was counted only a few times. The chain carries TRBV3-1 and TRBJ2-1; D is unclear. The length of the CDR3 is 14 residues. Germline V CDR1 and CDR2: LGHDT, YNNKEL (reference sequence). V dropped 3 bases and J dropped 5 bases, with 11 bases sitting between them. This CDR3 is CASSQGSANNEQFF. The CDR3 coding sequence is TGTGCCAGCAGCCAGGGCAGCGCCAACAATGAGCAGTTCTTC.

This rearrangement joins TRBV5-1 to TRBJ2-7, with a tentative D call TRBD1 (5 bases). Germline values: CDR1 SGHRS, CDR2 YFSETQ. Trimming pared 7 bases from V and 5 bases from J, leaving 22 bases between. The length of the CDR3 is 15 residues. CDR3 coding DNA: TGCGCCAGCTCCATCGGCAGGGCTTCAGGCGACGAGCAGTACTTC. Residues: CASSIGRASGDEQYF.

Comment on this clonotype: One junction end does not reproduce the germline sequence, and a read error may be involved. V is TRBV6-6 and J is TRBJ2-7, with D unresolved. The CDR3 consists of 12 residues. The germline V gene has CDR1 MNHNY and CDR2 SVGAGI (reference sequence). Written as DNA, the CDR3 is TGTGTCAGCAGTCCTCAAGGCTTGGAGCAGTACTTC. The encoded protein is CVSSPQGLEQYF.

The genes are TRBV2 and TRBJ1-4; no clear D. CDR3 length equals 12 residues. V was clipped by 8 bases and J by 6 bases, with 10 bases between them. CDR1 SNHLY and CDR2 FYNNEI come from the germline V gene. CDR3 DNA sequence: TGTGCCAGCTCCCGCCCAGATGAAAAACTGTTTTTT. It encodes CASSRPDEKLFF.

The rearrangement links TRBV29-1 to TRBJ2-5, with D tentatively TRBD1 (5 bases). From germline, CDR1 is SQVTM and CDR2 ANQGSEA. The V gene lost 3 bases and the J gene lost 2 bases, with 10 bases spanning the gap. CDR3 length: 13 residues. DNA for the CDR3: TGCAGCGTTGATCAGGGTCCTCAAGAGACCCAGTACTTC. Encoded protein: CSVDQGPQETQYF.

This rearrangement joins TRBV4-1 to TRBJ2-3; a possible D gene is TRBD2 (6 bases). The germline gives CDR1 MGHRA, CDR2 YSYEKL. The CDR3 has 16 amino acids. Trimming left V 3 bases short and J 6 bases short, with 19 bases between. The CDR3 sequence is CASSHTRERRGDTQYF. The CDR3 region has the DNA TGCGCCAGCAGCCACACTCGGGAGCGGCGAGGGGATACGCAGTATTTT.

This clonotype was observed a handful of times. The chain has TRBV10-3 and TRBJ2-5, with a weak D call TRBD1 (6 bases). V was cut by 6 bases and J by 1 base, with 15 bases left in between. This CDR3 is built from 15 residues. The germline V gene encodes CDR1 ENHRY and CDR2 SYGVKD. CDR3 residues: CAIRDSQGTQETQYF. The CDR3 region has the DNA TGTGCCATCAGGGACTCCCAGGGGACCCAAGAGACCCAGTACTTC.

The rearrangement joins TRBV27 to TRBJ2-7; the D is unclear. The germline CDR1 and CDR2 sequences are MNHEY and SMNVEV (reference sequence). V lost 7 bases to trimming and J lost 3 bases, with 16 bases between them. The CDR3 loop spans 14 amino acids. CDR3 residues: CASTLGRLLYEQYF. The CDR3 DNA reads TGTGCCAGCACCTTAGGCAGACTCCTCTACGAGCAGTACTTC.

The chain employs TRBV6-6 and TRBJ2-3; 7 bases agree with TRBD1. CDR1 and CDR2 from the germline V gene are MNHNY and SVGAGI (reference sequence). Trimming cost V 8 bases and J 5 bases; bases outside gene matches: 10. The CDR3 sequence is 14 residues long. The CDR3 DNA is TGTGCCAGCGCGACAGGGTTGGGGTTAGATACGCAGTATTTT. Its protein is CASATGLGLDTQYF.

This chain links TRBV7-6 with TRBJ2-3, with TRBD2 matching 7 bases. The CDR3 has 15 residues. After removal of 1 base from V and 4 bases from J, the junction contained 5 bases not matched to a gene. From germline, CDR1 is SGHVS and CDR2 FNYEAQ. CDR3 DNA sequence: TGTGCCAGCAGCTTAGGGGCTCTAGCGGCAGATACGCAGTATTTT. This translates into CASSLGALAADTQYF. The full variable domain, rest sourced from reference TRBV7-6 and TRBJ2-3, is GAGVSQSPRYKVTKRGQDVALRCDPISGHVSLYWYRQALGQGPEFLTYFNYEAQQDKSGLPNDRFSAERPEGSISTLTIQRTEQRDSAMYRCASSLGALAADTQYFGPGTRLTVL.